This TCR beta chain was identified during a study of T cells in Graves' hyperthyroidism and ophthalmopathy. Study at large: Sampling of peripheral blood happened at initial diagnosis, prior to any treatment.

Comment on this clonotype: What it recognizes is unknown.

TCR beta CDR3 region amplification was performed from RNA transcripts. Primed by the HTBI set, a first-round RT-PCR was run on the TCR CDR3. TCRdb ran MiXCR on the multiplex PCR reads and lists one entry per CDR3 protein. The sample yields around 520,000 distinct CDR3 sequences, 14% seen once. Findings of the study overall: Most clonotypes expanded in thyroid above 0.001 were likewise present in blood. The model forecast ophthalmopathy, anticipating it by a median approximately 6.2 months before onset. A 13 V-J signature model discriminated ophthalmopathy versus stable hyperthyroidism.

The CDR3 consists of 13 residues. Germline CDR1 and CDR2: MGHRA and YSYEKL. V was pared by 5 bases and J by 2 bases, with 9 bases between. The clonotype was recovered from a woman between 40 and 55 years old with Graves' hyperthyroidism. Sequenced: blood. This chain connects TRBV4-1 to TRBJ2-5, with no clear D. CDR3 sequence: CASSFTIQETQYF. The CDR3 DNA follows: TGCGCCAGCAGCTTTACCATACAAGAGACCCAGTACTTC.